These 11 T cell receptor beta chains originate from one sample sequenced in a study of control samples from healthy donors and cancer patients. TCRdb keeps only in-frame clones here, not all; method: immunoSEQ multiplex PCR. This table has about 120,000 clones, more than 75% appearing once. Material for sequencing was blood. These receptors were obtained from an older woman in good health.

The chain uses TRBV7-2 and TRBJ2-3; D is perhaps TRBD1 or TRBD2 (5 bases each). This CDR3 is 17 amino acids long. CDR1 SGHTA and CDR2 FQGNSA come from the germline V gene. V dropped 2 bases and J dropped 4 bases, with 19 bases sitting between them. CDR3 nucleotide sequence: TGTGCCAGCAGCTTATCGGTGCACCGGGGCGGCGCAGATACGCAGTATTTT. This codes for CASSLSVHRGGADTQYF.

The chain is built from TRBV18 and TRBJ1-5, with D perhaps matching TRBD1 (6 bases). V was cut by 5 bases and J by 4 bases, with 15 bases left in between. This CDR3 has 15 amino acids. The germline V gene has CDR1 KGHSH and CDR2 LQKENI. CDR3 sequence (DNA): TGTGCCAGCTCAAGAGGGCAGGGGAGTAATCAGCCCCAGCATTTT. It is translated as CASSRGQGSNQPQHF.

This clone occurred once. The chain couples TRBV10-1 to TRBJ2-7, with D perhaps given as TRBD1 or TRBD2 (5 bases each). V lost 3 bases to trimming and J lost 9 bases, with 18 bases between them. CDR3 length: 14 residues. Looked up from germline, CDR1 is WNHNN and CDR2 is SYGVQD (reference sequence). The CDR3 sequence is CASSDTAGARAQYF. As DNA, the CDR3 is TGCGCCAGCAGTGACACCGCCGGGGCCCGTGCGCAGTACTTC.

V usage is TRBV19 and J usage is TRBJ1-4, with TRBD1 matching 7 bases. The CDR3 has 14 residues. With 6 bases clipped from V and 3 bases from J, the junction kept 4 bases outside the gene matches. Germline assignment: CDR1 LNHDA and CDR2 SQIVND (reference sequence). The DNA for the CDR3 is TGTGCCAGTAGCGACAGGGTAGCTAATGAAAAACTGTTTTTT. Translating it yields CASSDRVANEKLFF.

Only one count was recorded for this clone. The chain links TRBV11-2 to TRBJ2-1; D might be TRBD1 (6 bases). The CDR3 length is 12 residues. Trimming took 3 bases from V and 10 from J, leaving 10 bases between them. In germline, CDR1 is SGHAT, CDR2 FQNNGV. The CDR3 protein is CASSFMGAEQFF. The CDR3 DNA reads TGTGCCAGCAGCTTCATGGGGGCGGAGCAGTTCTTC.

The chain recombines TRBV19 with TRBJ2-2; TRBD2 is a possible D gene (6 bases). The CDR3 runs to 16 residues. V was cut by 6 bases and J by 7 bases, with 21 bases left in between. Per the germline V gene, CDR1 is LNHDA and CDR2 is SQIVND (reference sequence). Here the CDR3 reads CASRAWRGAWNGELFF. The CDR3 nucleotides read TGTGCCAGTAGGGCCTGGAGGGGCGCTTGGAACGGGGAGCTGTTTTTT.

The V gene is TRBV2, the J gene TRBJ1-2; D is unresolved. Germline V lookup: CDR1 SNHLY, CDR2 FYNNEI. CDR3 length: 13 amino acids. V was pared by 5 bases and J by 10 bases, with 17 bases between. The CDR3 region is CASSSRVKTDYTF. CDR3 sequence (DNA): TGTGCCAGCAGTTCTAGAGTTAAGACGGACTACACCTTC. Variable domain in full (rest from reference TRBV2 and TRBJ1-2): EPEVTQTPSHQVTQMGQEVILRCVPISNHLYFYWYRQILGQKVEFLVSFYNNEISEKSEIFDDQFSVERPDGSNFTLKIRSTKLEDSAMYFCASSSRVKTDYTFGSGTRLTVV.

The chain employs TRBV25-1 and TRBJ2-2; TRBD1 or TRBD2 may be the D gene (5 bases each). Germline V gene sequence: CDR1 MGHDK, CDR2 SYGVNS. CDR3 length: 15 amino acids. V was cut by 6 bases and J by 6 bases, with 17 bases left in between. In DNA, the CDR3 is TGTGCCAGCAGCCCGAAGTGGGGGTACTCCGGGGAGCTGTTTTTT. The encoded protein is CASSPKWGYSGELFF. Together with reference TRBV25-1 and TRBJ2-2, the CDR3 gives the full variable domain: EADIYQTPRYLVIGTGKKITLECSQTMGHDKMYWYQQDPGMELHLIHYSYGVNSTEKGDLSSESTVSRIRTEHFPLTLESARPSHTSQYLCASSPKWGYSGELFFGEGSRLTVL.

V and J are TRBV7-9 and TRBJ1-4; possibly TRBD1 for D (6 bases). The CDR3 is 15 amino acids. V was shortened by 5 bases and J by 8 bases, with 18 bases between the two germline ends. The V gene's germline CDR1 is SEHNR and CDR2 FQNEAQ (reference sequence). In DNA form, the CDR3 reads TGTGCCAGCAGCCCAGGCGGGACAACTCGGGAAAAACTGTTTTTT. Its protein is CASSPGGTTREKLFF.

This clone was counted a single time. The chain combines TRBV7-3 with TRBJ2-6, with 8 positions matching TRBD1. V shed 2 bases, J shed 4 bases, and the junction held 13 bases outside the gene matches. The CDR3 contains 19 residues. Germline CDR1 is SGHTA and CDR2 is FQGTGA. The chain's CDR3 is CASSLRTGNSLWGANVLTF. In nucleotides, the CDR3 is TGTGCCAGCAGCTTACGGACAGGGAACTCTCTCTGGGGGGCCAACGTCCTGACTTTC.

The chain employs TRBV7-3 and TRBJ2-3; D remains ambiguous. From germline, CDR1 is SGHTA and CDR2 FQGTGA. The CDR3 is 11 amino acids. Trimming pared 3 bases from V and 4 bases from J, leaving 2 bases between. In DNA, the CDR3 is TGTGCCAGCAGCTTTGCAGATACGCAGTATTTT. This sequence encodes CASSFADTQYF.